A single sample is the source of the 15 T cell receptor beta chains below, sequenced in a study of CD8+ T cells in alopecia areata. Treatment here: oral pan-JAK inhibitor, 5-10 mg twice daily. RNA extraction was followed by reverse transcription into cDNA, which acted as the sequencing template. TCRdb's copy holds only in-frame clones and misses some; the assay was immunoSEQ multiplex PCR. The sample has about 160,000 clones, around 71% seen once. The sequenced sample was CD4+ T cells sorted from blood, obtained at week 4, from a patient treated with tofacitinib. These receptors were obtained from a human donor with alopecia areata.

The DNA for the CDR3 is TGCAGCGGGGGACAGGACTATGGCTACACCTTC. Its translation is CSGGQDYGYTF. The chain uses TRBV29-1 and TRBJ1-2; 8 nucleotides line up with TRBD1. V gave up 7 bases and J gave up 3 bases; unmatched junction bases: 1. CDR1 and CDR2 from the germline V gene are SQVTM and ANQGSEA. CDR3 length equals 11 residues.

The chain uses TRBV2 and TRBJ2-2; no definite D call. The V and J ends lost 6 bases and 0 bases respectively, with 8 bases between them. From germline, CDR1 is SNHLY and CDR2 FYNNEI. The CDR3 is made up of 14 amino acids. CDR3 region: CASSARTNTGELFF. CDR3 nucleotide sequence: TGTGCCAGCAGCGCCCGGACGAACACCGGGGAGCTGTTTTTT.

V gene TRBV2 combines with J gene TRBJ1-1; 8 bases line up with TRBD1. Trimming cost V 3 bases and J 5 bases; bases outside gene matches: 5. Germline V CDR1 and CDR2: SNHLY, FYNNEI. This CDR3 has 14 amino acids. As DNA, the CDR3 is TGTGCCAGCAGTGACCAGGGGGCGAGGACTGAAGCTTTCTTT. Translating it yields CASSDQGARTEAFF.

In its sample, this clone was seen once. The chain links TRBV9 to TRBJ2-2; D is unclear. The length of the CDR3 is 15 residues. The V gene's germline CDR1 is SGDLS and CDR2 YYNGEE. Between the trimmed V and J ends, which lost 0 bases and 1 base, there was a span of 7 bases. For the CDR3, the DNA is TGTGCCAGCAGCGTAGATACCTTGAACACCGGGGAGCTGTTTTTT. It codes for CASSVDTLNTGELFF.

This clone was counted a single time. The chain links TRBV30 to TRBJ1-6; unclear D gene. Germline V gives CDR1 GTSNPN, CDR2 SVGIG (reference sequence). The CDR3 totals 15 residues. Between the trimmed V and J ends, which lost 1 base and 7 bases, there was a span of 14 bases. CDR3 protein: CAWSAGDSANSPLHF. The CDR3 region has the DNA TGTGCCTGGAGTGCGGGAGATTCGGCCAATTCACCCCTCCACTTT. Looking up the rest from reference TRBV30 and TRBJ1-6 gives the full variable domain: SQTIHQWPATLVQPVGSPLSLECTVEGTSNPNLYWYRQAAGRGLQLLFYSVGIGQISSEVPQNLSASRPQDRQFILSSKKLLLSDSGFYLCAWSAGDSANSPLHFGNGTRLTVT.

This clone appeared a few times. This chain connects TRBV5-4 to TRBJ2-1; the D gene could be TRBD1 or TRBD2 (6 bases each). Germline lookup yields CDR1 SGHNT and CDR2 YYREEE (reference sequence). The length of the CDR3 is 16 residues. Trimming shortened V by 4 bases and J by 3 bases, and 17 bases separated the two germline ends. In DNA form, the CDR3 reads TGTGCCAGCAGCAAAGGGGGGACAACCAACTACAATGAGCAGTTCTTC. Translated: CASSKGGTTNYNEQFF.

This clone came up a few times. The rearrangement uses TRBV5-5 and TRBJ2-1; TRBD2 matches 11 bases. The CDR3 is 19 amino acids. The germline gives CDR1 SGHKS, CDR2 YYEKEE (reference sequence). V trimming: 0 bases; J trimming: 0 bases; junction bases outside the gene matches: 8. CDR3 nucleotide sequence: TGTGCCAGCAGCTTGGATCGGCTAGCGGGGGGTACCTCCTACAATGAGCAGTTCTTC. It codes for CASSLDRLAGGTSYNEQFF.

The chain couples TRBV30 to TRBJ2-6; a possible D gene is TRBD1 (6 bases). Trimming left V 5 bases short and J 4 bases short, with 9 bases between. The germline V gene encodes CDR1 GTSNPN and CDR2 SVGIG (reference sequence). CDR3 length: 13 amino acids. The CDR3 bases are TGTGCCTGGGGACAGTCCGGGGCCAACGTCCTGACTTTC. It yields the protein CAWGQSGANVLTF.

This chain's CDR3 is CSTRGGFNQPQHF. The CDR3 DNA reads TGCAGCACGAGGGGCGGTTTCAATCAGCCCCAGCATTTT. The chain links TRBV29-1 to TRBJ1-5, with D possibly being TRBD1 (5 bases). The V and J ends lost 8 bases and 3 bases respectively, with 14 bases between them. The CDR3 loop spans 13 amino acids. Germline V gives CDR1 SQVTM, CDR2 ANQGSEA.

This clone occurred a few times. The chain joins TRBV7-3 to TRBJ2-5; 7 bases align to TRBD1. This CDR3 is 13 amino acids long. J lost 2 bases, V lost 5 bases, and 2 bases had no gene match. Germline CDR1 and CDR2: SGHTA and FQGTGA. In DNA form, the CDR3 reads TGTGCCAGCAGCCCGACAGGGCAAGAGACCCAGTACTTC. Protein: CASSPTGQETQYF.

The chain joins TRBV14 to TRBJ2-7; no clear D. This CDR3 has 13 residues. Germline V gene lookup returns CDR1 SGHDN and CDR2 FVKESK. The V end lost 1 base, the J end lost 9 bases, and 13 bases lay between the germline ends. CDR3 sequence reads: CASSQAIPHRQYF. The CDR3 region has the DNA TGTGCCAGCAGCCAAGCCATCCCACATCGGCAGTACTTC.

V usage is TRBV14 and J usage is TRBJ2-3; D remains ambiguous. With 0 bases removed from V and 3 bases from J, the gap between germline ends came to 13 bases. Germline values: CDR1 SGHDN, CDR2 FVKESK. The CDR3 consists of 16 residues. The CDR3 DNA is TGTGCCAGCAGCCAAGACCAAGCCCTCCGGACAGATACGCAGTATTTT. Translating it yields CASSQDQALRTDTQYF.

The V call is TRBV29-1, the J call TRBJ2-5; 16 nucleotides match TRBD2. The CDR3 has 20 residues. V lost 7 bases, J lost 3 bases, and 20 bases stayed unmatched. The germline V gene has CDR1 SQVTM and CDR2 ANQGSEA. The CDR3 protein is CSASGTSGGALIPREETQYF. In nucleotides, the CDR3 is TGCAGCGCCTCCGGGACTAGCGGGGGGGCGTTAATCCCCAGAGAAGAGACCCAGTACTTC.

This rearrangement joins TRBV30 to TRBJ1-5, with 9 bases matching TRBD1. The J segment lost 6 bases and the V segment lost 5 bases, leaving 11 bases of the junction unmatched. The CDR3 contains 15 residues. Germline V lookup: CDR1 GTSNPN, CDR2 SVGIG (reference sequence). Written as DNA, the CDR3 is TGTGCCTGGTCCCGAGAGGGACAGGGATCTCAGCCCCAGCATTTT. Its translation: CAWSREGQGSQPQHF. Full variable domain (remainder filled in from reference TRBV30 and TRBJ1-5): SQTIHQWPATLVQPVGSPLSLECTVEGTSNPNLYWYRQAAGRGLQLLFYSVGIGQISSEVPQNLSASRPQDRQFILSSKKLLLSDSGFYLCAWSREGQGSQPQHFGDGTRLSIL.

This sequence joins TRBV29-1 and TRBJ2-4; a possible D gene is TRBD2 (5 bases). Germline assignment: CDR1 SQVTM and CDR2 ANQGSEA. The V and J ends lost 4 bases and 4 bases respectively, with 8 bases between them. This CDR3 spans 12 amino acids. The CDR3 DNA sequence: TGCAGCGTTGTTCGAGGGAAAAACATTCAGTACTTC. Translating it yields CSVVRGKNIQYF.